A selection of T cell receptor beta chains follows, all from one sample in a study of T-cell reconstitution after alpha-beta-depleted transplantation in children. TCRdb processed the PCR reads anew with MiXCR; each CDR3 protein has one entry. The data hold some 290,000 distinct CDR3 sequences, with 9.9% observed a single time. The sequencing here drew on PBMCs from the stem cell graft donor, taken from the stem cell graft. These receptors were taken from a human donor who donated a stem cell graft to a child with SCID. Each CDR3 is given with its conserved first and last residue. A D gene is named only where the DNA matches it firmly. Not every row has a clone size; where given, it reads once, few, many or a size class.

clone size,V gene,D gene,J gene,CDR3 protein,CDR3 DNA
many,TRBV19,.,TRBJ1-1,CASHLRGTPEAFF,TGTGCCAGTCACCTTCGGGGTACCCCTGAAGCTTTCTTT
.,TRBV7-8,TRBD1,TRBJ2-7,CASSSSFTGGSYEQYF,TGTGCCAGCAGCTCGTCCTTCACAGGGGGCTCCTACGAGCAGTACTTC
many,TRBV7-8,.,TRBJ2-2,CASSLAIQGSGELFF,TGTGCCAGCAGCTTAGCAATTCAGGGCTCCGGGGAGCTGTTTTTT
few,TRBV10-3,TRBD1,TRBJ2-3,CAIGVEGQATDTQYF,TGTGCCATCGGAGTCGAGGGACAGGCCACAGATACGCAGTATTTT
many,TRBV4-1,.,TRBJ2-2,CASSQYLSTGELFF,TGCGCCAGCAGCCAATATTTATCCACCGGGGAGCTGTTTTTT
.,TRBV21-1,.,TRBJ2-1,CASSEGAHEQFF,TGTGCCAGCTCCGAGGGGGCTCATGAGCAGTTCTTC
once,TRBV7-3,.,TRBJ2-5,CASSLEEGETQYF,TGTGCCAGCAGCTTAGAGGAGGGAGAGACCCAGTACTTC
.,TRBV29-1,.,TRBJ1-1,CSAAGRDGISTEAFF,TGCAGCGCTGCCGGCCGGGATGGGATTAGCACTGAAGCTTTCTTT
many,TRBV5-1,.,TRBJ1-2,CASSLGENYGYTF,TGCGCCAGCAGCTTGGGAGAGAACTATGGCTACACCTTC
.,TRBV5-1,.,TRBJ2-3,CASSGLLGATDTQYF,TGCGCCAGCAGCGGCCTTCTGGGGGCAACAGATACGCAGTATTTT
.,TRBV20-1,.,TRBJ1-2,CSARLPGFTGYTF,TGCAGTGCTAGATTACCAGGGTTTACTGGCTACACCTTC
few,TRBV29-1,.,TRBJ1-2,CSVREGVTYGYTF,TGCAGCGTTCGAGAGGGGGTCACCTATGGCTACACCTTC
.,TRBV4-1,.,TRBJ2-7,CASSHPAAGAYEQYF,TGCGCCAGCAGCCACCCAGCGGCTGGGGCTTACGAGCAGTACTTC
.,TRBV3-1,.,TRBJ2-7,CASSQAGGAYEQYF,TGTGCCAGCAGCCAAGCAGGCGGGGCCTACGAGCAGTACTTC
few,TRBV5-1,TRBD1,TRBJ2-2,CASSSGQGLTGELFF,TGCGCCAGCAGCTCAGGACAGGGCCTAACCGGGGAGCTGTTTTTT
few,TRBV15,TRBD1,TRBJ1-1,CATKPGTGDTEAFF,TGTGCCACCAAACCCGGGACAGGGGACACTGAAGCTTTCTTT
few,TRBV12-3/TRBV12-4,.,TRBJ2-3,CASRGDRATDTQYF,TGTGCCAGCAGGGGAGACAGAGCTACAGATACGCAGTATTTT
.,TRBV6-1,.,TRBJ2-7,CASGPTVSYEQYF,TGTGCCAGCGGGCCGACAGTCTCCTACGAGCAGTACTTC
.,TRBV6-4,.,TRBJ1-2,CTSSREYNYGYTF,TGTACCAGCAGCCGGGAGTATAACTATGGCTACACCTTC
.,TRBV5-1,.,TRBJ1-6,CASTPRTPLHF,TGCGCCAGCACCCCGAGGACACCCCTCCACTTT
few,TRBV9,.,TRBJ1-1,CASSVEQTNTEAFF,TGTGCCAGCAGCGTAGAACAGACAAACACTGAAGCTTTCTTT
few,TRBV5-1,.,TRBJ2-7,CASSLGDGSYEQYF,TGCGCCAGCAGCTTAGGGGACGGCTCCTACGAGCAGTACTTC
few,TRBV20-1,.,TRBJ2-1,CSARDKGGPYNEQFF,TGCAGTGCTAGAGATAAGGGGGGCCCCTACAATGAGCAGTTCTTC
many,TRBV28,TRBD2,TRBJ2-5,CASSSLAGGRETQYF,TGTGCCAGCAGTTCACTAGCGGGGGGCCGAGAGACCCAGTACTTC
many,TRBV7-9,TRBD1,TRBJ2-7,CASSSDRQPTEQYF,TGTGCCAGCAGCTCGGACAGGCAGCCTACAGAGCAGTACTTC
few,TRBV20-1,.,TRBJ2-3,CSARFGGDTDTQYF,TGCAGTGCTAGGTTCGGGGGCGACACAGATACGCAGTATTTT
few,TRBV5-1,.,TRBJ2-7,CASSSGGATYEQYF,TGCGCCAGCAGCTCAGGCGGGGCCACCTACGAGCAGTACTTC
.,TRBV4-1,.,TRBJ2-5,CASSQSLGLQETQYF,TGCGCCAGCAGCCAGAGTCTGGGACTTCAAGAGACCCAGTACTTC
many,TRBV7-6,TRBD1,TRBJ2-3,CASIPTGVDTQYF,TGTGCCAGCATCCCCACAGGGGTGGATACGCAGTATTTT